Sequencing of this T cell receptor (beta chain) was carried out in a study of siplizumab effects on memory and regulatory T cells. CDR1 is KGHSH and CDR2 is LQKENI in the germline V gene. The CDR3 is made up of 16 amino acids. V lost 1 base, J lost 5 bases, and 17 bases lay in between. Study-wide results and limits: Siplizumab brought about a significant reduction in alloreactive sequences traceable to unstimulated CD4+ memory cells. Sequences below about 10^-5 frequency were poorly captured. As a result, only a minor fraction of alloreactive clones mapped to unstimulated subsets. The study found naive T cells seemingly more diverse than memory cells and seemingly major alloresponse contributors.

Sequenced unstimulated subsets in a few donor pairs: CD4+ naive, CD4+ memory, CD8+ naive, CD8+ effector memory, CD8+ TEMRA. Only in-frame clones appear in the TCRdb table, and some are missing; sequencing was by immunoSEQ multiplex PCR. The sample comprises over 85,000 clones, approximately 96% of which are singletons, and around 0.03% rests with the top ten. In the case of this clone: Its antigen is not known.

The clonotype comes from a human donor in good health. The sequencing input was naive CD4+ T cells sorted from blood. The chain has TRBV18 and TRBJ2-5, with D hard to call. The CDR3 DNA follows: TGTGCCAGCTCACCACGTCTGGGGATCGATCCCGAGACCCAGTACTTC. Its protein is CASSPRLGIDPETQYF.